This TCR beta chain was profiled in a study of blood T cell repertoires in COVID-19. Using immunoSEQ multiplex PCR, the repertoire was profiled, and TCRdb retains in-frame clones only, with some absent. Of roughly 120,000 clones in the sample, about 70% are singletons; the top ten hold 4.5% to 6%. The germline V gene encodes CDR1 SGHTA and CDR2 FQGNSA. Trimming cost V 5 bases and J 8 bases; bases outside gene matches: 11. CDR3 length: 15 residues. This clone was observed a few times. The receptor was isolated from a man aged 80 or over with COVID-19, enrolled during active disease. The specimen was peripheral blood. The V call is TRBV7-2, the J call TRBJ1-2; 10 bases are shared with TRBD1. The CDR3 DNA follows: TGTGCCAGCAGCCCAAGACAGGGGGCGCTTATAGGCTACACCTTC. This translates into CASSPRQGALIGYTF.